The following is a T cell receptor beta chain sequence with its context. Antigen specificity is unknown. Genomic DNA (from each subset) was split evenly across several immunoSEQ plates. Here immunoSEQ multiplex PCR was the method, and the copy in TCRdb shows in-frame clones only, minus some. The data show some 2,000,000 clones, over 85% seen once. The record originates from a study of shared clonotypes between healthy human individuals. Germline V CDR1 and CDR2: MNHNS, SASEGT. V shed 7 bases and J shed 0 bases, with 12 bases lying between them. The CDR3 loop spans 15 amino acids. Study conclusions and caveats: There were few donors, and this limited the genetic and exposure-history diversity represented. Relative to their counterparts shared across all four donors, non-shared clonotypes exhibited diminished generation probabilities.

The TCR originated in a man between 18 and 29 years old in good health. Sequenced material: naive CD4+ T cells sorted from blood. The subset here: CD45RA+ positively selected. The chain couples TRBV6-1 to TRBJ1-4, with TRBD1 as a possible D gene (5 bases). CDR3 in DNA: TGTGCCAGCATTCGACAGCTAGCAACTAATGAAAAACTGTTTTTT. Translating gives CASIRQLATNEKLFF.